Described below is a single T cell receptor (beta chain) sequence and its context. The record originates from a study of T cell changes during pregnancy in multiple sclerosis. Data came from immunoSEQ multiplex PCR; TCRdb stores just in-frame clones and leaves some out. The sample shows around 30,000 clones, more than 90% of them seen only once. V lost 6 bases, J lost 4 bases, and 11 bases stayed unmatched. Germline V gene lookup returns CDR1 MNHNY and CDR2 SVGAGI (reference sequence). The CDR3 spans 16 residues. The chain uses TRBV6-6 and TRBJ2-2, with 7 bases lining up with TRBD1. The origin of this receptor is a female donor with multiple sclerosis, enrolled in a pregnancy study. The sample consisted of CD4+ T cells from peripheral blood mononuclear cells, taken in the first trimester of pregnancy. The CDR3 loop reads CASSARQGPSTGELFF. The CDR3 bases are TGTGCCAGCAGCGCACGACAGGGTCCGAGCACCGGGGAGCTGTTTTTT.